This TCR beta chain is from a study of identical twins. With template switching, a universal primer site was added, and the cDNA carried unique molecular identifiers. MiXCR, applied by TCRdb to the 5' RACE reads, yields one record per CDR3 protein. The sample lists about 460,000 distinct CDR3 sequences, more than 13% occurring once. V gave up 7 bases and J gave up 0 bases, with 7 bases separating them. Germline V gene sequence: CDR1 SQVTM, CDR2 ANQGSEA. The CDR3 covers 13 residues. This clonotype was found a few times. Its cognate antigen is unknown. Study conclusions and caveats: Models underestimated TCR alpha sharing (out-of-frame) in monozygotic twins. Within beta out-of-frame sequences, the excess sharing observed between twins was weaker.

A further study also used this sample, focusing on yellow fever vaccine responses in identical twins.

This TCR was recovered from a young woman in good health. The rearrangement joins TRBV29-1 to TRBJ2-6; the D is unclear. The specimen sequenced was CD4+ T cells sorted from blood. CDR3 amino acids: CSGLVSGANVLTF. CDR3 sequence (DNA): TGCAGCGGGTTGGTCTCTGGGGCCAACGTCCTGACTTTC.